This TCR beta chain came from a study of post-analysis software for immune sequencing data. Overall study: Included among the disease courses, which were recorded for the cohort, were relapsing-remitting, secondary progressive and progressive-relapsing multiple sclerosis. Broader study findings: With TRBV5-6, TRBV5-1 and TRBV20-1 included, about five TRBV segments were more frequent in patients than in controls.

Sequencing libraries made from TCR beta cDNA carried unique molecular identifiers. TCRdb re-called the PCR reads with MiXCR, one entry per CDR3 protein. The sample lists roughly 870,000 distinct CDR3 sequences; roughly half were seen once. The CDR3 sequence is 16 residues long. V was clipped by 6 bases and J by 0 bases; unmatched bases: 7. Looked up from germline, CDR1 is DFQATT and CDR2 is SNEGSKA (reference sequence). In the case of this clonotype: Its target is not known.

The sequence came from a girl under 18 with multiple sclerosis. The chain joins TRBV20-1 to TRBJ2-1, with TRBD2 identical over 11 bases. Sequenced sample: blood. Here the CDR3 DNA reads TGCAGTGCAAAGGGACTAGCGGCTTACTCCTACAATGAGCAGTTCTTC. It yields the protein CSAKGLAAYSYNEQFF.